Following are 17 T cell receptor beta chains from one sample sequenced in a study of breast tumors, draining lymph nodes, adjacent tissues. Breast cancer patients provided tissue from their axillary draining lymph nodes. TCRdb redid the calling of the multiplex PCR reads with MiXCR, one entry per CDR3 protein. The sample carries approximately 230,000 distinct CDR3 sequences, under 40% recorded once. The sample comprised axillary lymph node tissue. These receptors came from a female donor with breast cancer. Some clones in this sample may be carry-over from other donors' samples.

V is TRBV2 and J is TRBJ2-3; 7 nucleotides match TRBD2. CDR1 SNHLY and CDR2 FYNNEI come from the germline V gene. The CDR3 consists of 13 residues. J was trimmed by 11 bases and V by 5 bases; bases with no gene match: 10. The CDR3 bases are TGTGCCAGCAGTAGGACTAGGTTAAGTGAGCAGTATTTT. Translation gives CASSRTRLSEQYF.

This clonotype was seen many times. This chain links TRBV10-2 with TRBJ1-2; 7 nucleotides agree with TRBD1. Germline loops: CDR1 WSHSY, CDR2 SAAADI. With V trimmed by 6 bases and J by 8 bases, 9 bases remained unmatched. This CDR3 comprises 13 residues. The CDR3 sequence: CASSQTGPNGYTF. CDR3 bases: TGCGCCAGCAGCCAGACAGGGCCCAACGGCTACACCTTC.

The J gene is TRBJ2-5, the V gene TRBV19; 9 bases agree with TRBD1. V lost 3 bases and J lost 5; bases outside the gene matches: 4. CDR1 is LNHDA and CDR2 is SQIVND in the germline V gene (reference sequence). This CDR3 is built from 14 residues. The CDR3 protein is CASSITGTGETQYF. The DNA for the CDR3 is TGTGCCAGTAGTATCACCGGGACAGGGGAGACCCAGTACTTC. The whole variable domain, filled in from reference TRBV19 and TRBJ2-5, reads DGGITQSPKYLFRKEGQNVTLSCEQNLNHDAMYWYRQDPGQGLRLIYYSQIVNDFQKGDIAEGYSVSREKKESFPLTVTSAQKNPTAFYLCASSITGTGETQYFGPGTRLLVL.

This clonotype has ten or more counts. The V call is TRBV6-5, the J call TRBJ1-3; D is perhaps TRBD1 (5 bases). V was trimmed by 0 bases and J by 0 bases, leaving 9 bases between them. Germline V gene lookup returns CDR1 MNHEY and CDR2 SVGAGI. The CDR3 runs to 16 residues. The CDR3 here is CASSYSGPFSGNTIYF. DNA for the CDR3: TGTGCCAGCAGTTACTCGGGACCGTTCTCTGGAAACACCATATATTTT.

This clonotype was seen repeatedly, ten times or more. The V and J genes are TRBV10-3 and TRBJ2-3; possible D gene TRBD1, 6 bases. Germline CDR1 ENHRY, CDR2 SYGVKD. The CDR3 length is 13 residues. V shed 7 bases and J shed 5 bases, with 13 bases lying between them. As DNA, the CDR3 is TGTGCCATCAAGGGACAATCAGGAGATACGCAGTATTTT. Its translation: CAIKGQSGDTQYF.

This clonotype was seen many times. The CDR3 loop reads CASVLEGKGEQYF. CDR3 coding DNA: TGTGCCAGTGTCCTAGAGGGAAAGGGCGAGCAGTACTTC. This sequence joins TRBV2 and TRBJ2-7; D possibly corresponds to TRBD2 (5 bases). CDR1 SNHLY and CDR2 FYNNEI come from the germline V gene. There are 13 residues in the CDR3. Trimming shortened V by 9 bases and J by 6 bases, and 18 bases separated the two germline ends. The full variable domain, completed using reference TRBV2 and TRBJ2-7, is EPEVTQTPSHQVTQMGQEVILRCVPISNHLYFYWYRQILGQKVEFLVSFYNNEISEKSEIFDDQFSVERPDGSNFTLKIRSTKLEDSAMYFCASVLEGKGEQYFGPGTRLTVT.

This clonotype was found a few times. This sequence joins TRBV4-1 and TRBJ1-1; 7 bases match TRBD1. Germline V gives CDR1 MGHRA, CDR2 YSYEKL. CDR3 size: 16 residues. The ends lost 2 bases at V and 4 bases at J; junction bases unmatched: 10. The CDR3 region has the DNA TGCGCCAGCAGCCAATCTATGTCCAGGGGGAGCACTGAAGCTTTCTTT. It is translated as CASSQSMSRGSTEAFF.

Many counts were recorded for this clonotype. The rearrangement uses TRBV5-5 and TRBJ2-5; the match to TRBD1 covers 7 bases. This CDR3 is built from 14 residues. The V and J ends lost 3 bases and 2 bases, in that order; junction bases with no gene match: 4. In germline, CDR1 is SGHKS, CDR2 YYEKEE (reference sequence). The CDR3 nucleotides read TGTGCCAGCAGCTCCGGGACAGCTCAAGAGACCCAGTACTTC. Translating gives CASSSGTAQETQYF.

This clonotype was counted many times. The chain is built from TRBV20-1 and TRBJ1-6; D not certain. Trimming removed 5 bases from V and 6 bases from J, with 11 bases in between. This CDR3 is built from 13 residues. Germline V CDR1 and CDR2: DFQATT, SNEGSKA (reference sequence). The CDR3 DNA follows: TGCAGTGCTCGAAAAGGGCCTAATTCACCCCTCCACTTT. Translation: CSARKGPNSPLHF.

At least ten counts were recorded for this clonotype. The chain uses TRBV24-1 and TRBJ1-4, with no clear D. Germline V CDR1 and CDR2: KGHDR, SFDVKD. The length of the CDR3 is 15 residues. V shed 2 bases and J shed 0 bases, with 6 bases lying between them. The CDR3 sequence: CATSDSGATNEKLFF. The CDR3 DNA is TGTGCCACCAGTGATTCGGGTGCAACTAATGAAAAACTGTTTTTT.

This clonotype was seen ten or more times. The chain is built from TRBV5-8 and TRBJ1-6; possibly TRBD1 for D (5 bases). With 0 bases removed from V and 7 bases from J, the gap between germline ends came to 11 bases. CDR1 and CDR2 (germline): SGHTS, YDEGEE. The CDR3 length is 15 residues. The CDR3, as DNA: TGTGCCAGCAGCTTGGGGGTTCAGGGCAATTCACCCCTCCACTTT. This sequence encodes CASSLGVQGNSPLHF.

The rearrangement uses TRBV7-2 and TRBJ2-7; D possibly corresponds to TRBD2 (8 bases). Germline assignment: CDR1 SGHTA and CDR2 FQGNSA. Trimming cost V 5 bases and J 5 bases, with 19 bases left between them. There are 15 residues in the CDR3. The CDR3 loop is CASSRLPGGGNEQYF. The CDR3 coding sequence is TGTGCCAGCAGCCGTCTCCCGGGAGGGGGCAACGAGCAGTACTTC. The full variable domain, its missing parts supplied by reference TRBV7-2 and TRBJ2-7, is GAGVSQSPSNKVTEKGKDVELRCDPISGHTALYWYRQSLGQGLEFLIYFQGNSAPDKSGLPSDRFSAERTGGSVSTLTIQRTQQEDSAVYLCASSRLPGGGNEQYFGPGTRLTVT.

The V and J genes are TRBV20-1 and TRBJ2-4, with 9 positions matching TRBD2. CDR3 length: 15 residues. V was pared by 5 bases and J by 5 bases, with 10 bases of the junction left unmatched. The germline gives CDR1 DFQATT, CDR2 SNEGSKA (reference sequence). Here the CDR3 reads CSAHHSSGTENIQYF. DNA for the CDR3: TGCAGTGCTCACCACTCTAGCGGGACGGAAAACATTCAGTACTTC.

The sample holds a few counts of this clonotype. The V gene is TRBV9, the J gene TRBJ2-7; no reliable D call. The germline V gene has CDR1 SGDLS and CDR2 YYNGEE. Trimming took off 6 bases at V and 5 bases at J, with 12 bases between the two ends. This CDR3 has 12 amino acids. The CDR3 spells CASKSLGNEQYF. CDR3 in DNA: TGTGCCAGCAAAAGTTTGGGGAACGAGCAGTACTTC.

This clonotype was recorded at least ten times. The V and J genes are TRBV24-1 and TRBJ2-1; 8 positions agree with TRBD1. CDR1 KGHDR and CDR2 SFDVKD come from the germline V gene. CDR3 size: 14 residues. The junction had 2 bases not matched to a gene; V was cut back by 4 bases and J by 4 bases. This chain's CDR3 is CATSEQGAYNEQFF. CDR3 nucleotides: TGTGCCACCAGTGAGCAGGGGGCGTACAATGAGCAGTTCTTC.

CDR3 sequence (DNA): TGTGCCAGCAGTCAACGGCCGACAGGGTCACCCCTCCACTTT. Translating gives CASSQRPTGSPLHF. The chain is built from TRBV2 and TRBJ1-6, with 7 positions matching TRBD1. Germline V gene lookup returns CDR1 SNHLY and CDR2 FYNNEI. V shed 5 bases, J shed 10 bases, and the junction held 8 bases outside the gene matches. The CDR3 loop spans 14 amino acids.

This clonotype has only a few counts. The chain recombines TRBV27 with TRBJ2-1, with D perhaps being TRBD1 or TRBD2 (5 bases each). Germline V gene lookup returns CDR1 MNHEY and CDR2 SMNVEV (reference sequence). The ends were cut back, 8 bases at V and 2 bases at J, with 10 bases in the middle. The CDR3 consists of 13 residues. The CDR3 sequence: CASGTVAYNEQFF. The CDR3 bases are TGTGCCAGCGGGACGGTAGCCTACAATGAGCAGTTCTTC.